This T cell receptor (beta chain) was sequenced in a study of T cells in Graves' hyperthyroidism and ophthalmopathy. Background on the study: Before treatment of any kind, peripheral blood was taken at initial diagnosis.

Under 12 ml fresh peripheral blood yielded the PBMCs. Amplified regions were TCR beta CDR3 sequences from RNA transcripts. Researchers ran a first-round RT-PCR on the TCR CDR3 using the HTBI primer set. Via MiXCR, TCRdb re-called the multiplex PCR reads, giving one row per CDR3 protein. The sample carries over 700,000 distinct CDR3 sequences, around a sixth recorded once. Regarding this clonotype: Its specificity is unknown.

The germline CDR1 and CDR2 sequences are ENHRY and SYGVKD. The junction had 6 bases not matched to a gene; V was cut back by 4 bases and J by 4 bases. This CDR3 spans 15 amino acids. Study findings and constraints: Appearing also in blood were most of the thyroid clonotypes expanded above 0.001. Ophthalmopathy was separated from stable hyperthyroidism by a 13 V-J model.

The chain is built from TRBV10-3 and TRBJ2-2, with 7 bases aligning to TRBD2. The source is a woman in her 50s with Graves' hyperthyroidism that later progressed to Graves' ophthalmopathy. The sample taken for sequencing was blood. CDR3 residues: CAISVIGEGTGELFF. The CDR3 DNA is TGTGCCATCAGTGTGATCGGGGAGGGCACCGGGGAGCTGTTTTTT.